This T cell receptor (beta chain) was observed in a study of blood T cell repertoires in COVID-19. The CDR3 has 14 amino acids. Trimming stripped 1 base from V and 11 bases from J, with 12 bases between. Germline CDR1 MNHEY, CDR2 SVGAGI. Repertoires were generated with immunoSEQ multiplex PCR, while TCRdb's copy carries only in-frame clones and drops some. This sample carries about 130,000 clones, about 88% of them seen once, and the ten largest clones take approximately 1%. Sequencing input: peripheral blood. The receptor's source is a woman older than 75 with acute or convalescent COVID-19. The chain employs TRBV6-5 and TRBJ1-6, with D unresolved. CDR3 sequence reads: CASSYYVLEPPLHF. CDR3 nucleotides: TGTGCCAGCAGTTACTATGTCCTGGAGCCACCCCTCCACTTT.